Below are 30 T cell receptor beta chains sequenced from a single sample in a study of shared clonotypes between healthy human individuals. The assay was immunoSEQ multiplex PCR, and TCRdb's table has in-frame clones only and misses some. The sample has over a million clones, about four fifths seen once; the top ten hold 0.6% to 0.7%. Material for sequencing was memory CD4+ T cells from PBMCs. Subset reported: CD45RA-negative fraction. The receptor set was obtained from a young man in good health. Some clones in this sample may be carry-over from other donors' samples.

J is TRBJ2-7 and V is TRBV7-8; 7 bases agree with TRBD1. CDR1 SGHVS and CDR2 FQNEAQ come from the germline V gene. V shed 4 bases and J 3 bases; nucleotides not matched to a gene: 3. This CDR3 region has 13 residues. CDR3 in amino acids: CASSYDRDYEQYF. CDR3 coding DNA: TGTGCCAGCAGCTATGACAGGGACTACGAGCAGTACTTC. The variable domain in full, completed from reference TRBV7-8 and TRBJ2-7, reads GAGVSQSPRYKVAKRGQDVALRCDPISGHVSLFWYQQALGQGPEFLTYFQNEAQLDKSGLPSDRFFAERPEGSVSTLKIQRTQQEDSAVYLCASSYDRDYEQYFGPGTRLTVT.

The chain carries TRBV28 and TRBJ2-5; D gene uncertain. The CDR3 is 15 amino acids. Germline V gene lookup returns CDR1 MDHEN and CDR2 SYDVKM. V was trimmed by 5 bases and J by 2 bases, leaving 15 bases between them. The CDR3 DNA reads TGTGCCAGCAGTCTCCGGACCATCCATCAAGAGACCCAGTACTTC. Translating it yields CASSLRTIHQETQYF.

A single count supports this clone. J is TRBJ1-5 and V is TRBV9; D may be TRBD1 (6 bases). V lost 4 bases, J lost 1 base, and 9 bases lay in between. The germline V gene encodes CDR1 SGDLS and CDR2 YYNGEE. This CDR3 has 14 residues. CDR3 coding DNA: TGTGCCAGCAGCACAGGGCCCAGCAATCAGCCCCAGCATTTT. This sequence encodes CASSTGPSNQPQHF.

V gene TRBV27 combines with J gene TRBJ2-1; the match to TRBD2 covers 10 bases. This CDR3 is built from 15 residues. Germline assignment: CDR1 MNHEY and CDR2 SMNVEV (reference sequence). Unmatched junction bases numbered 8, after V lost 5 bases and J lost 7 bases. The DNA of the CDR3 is TGTGCCAGCAGTCGGGCTAGCGGGAGTGTTAATGAGCAGTTCTTC. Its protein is CASSRASGSVNEQFF.

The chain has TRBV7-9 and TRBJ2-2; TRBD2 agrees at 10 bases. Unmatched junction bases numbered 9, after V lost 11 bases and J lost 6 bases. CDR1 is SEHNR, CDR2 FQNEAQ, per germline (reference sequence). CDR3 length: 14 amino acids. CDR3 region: CAGTSDLGPGELFF. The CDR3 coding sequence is TGTGCCGGGACTAGCGATTTGGGTCCCGGGGAGCTGTTTTTT.

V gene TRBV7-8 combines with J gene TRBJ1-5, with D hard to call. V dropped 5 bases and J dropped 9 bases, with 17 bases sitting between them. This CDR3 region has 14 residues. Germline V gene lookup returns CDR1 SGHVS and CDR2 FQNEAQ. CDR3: CASSRIRGSRPQHF. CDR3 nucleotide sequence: TGTGCCAGCAGCCGGATCCGAGGGTCTAGGCCCCAGCATTTT.

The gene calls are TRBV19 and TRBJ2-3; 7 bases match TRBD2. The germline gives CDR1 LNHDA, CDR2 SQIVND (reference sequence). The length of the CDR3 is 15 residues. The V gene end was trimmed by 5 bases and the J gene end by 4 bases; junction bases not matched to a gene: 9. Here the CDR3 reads CASSLRKTSSDTQYF. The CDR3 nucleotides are TGTGCCAGTAGTCTACGCAAGACTAGCTCAGATACGCAGTATTTT.

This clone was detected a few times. The CDR3 nucleotides read TGTGCCAGCAGTTTATCAGGGTTGACCTACGAGCAGTACTTC. This encodes CASSLSGLTYEQYF. The genes are TRBV27 and TRBJ2-7; no definite D call. V shed 0 bases and J shed 2 bases, with 8 bases lying between them. The CDR3 covers 14 residues. Germline loops: CDR1 MNHEY, CDR2 SMNVEV (reference sequence).

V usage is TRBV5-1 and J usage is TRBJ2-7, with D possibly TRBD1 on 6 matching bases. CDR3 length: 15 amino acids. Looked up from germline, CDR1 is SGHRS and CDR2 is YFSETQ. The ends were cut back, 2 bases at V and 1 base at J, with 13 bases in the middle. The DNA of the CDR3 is TGCGCCAGCAGCTTAGGACAGACGGCTTCCTACGAGCAGTACTTC. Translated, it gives CASSLGQTASYEQYF.

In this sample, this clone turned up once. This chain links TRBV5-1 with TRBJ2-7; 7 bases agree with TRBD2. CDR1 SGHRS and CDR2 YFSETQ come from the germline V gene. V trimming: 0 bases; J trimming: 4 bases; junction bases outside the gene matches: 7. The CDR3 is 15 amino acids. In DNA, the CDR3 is TGCGCCAGCAGCTTGGGCCTTTCCGGGAGGTACGAGCAGTACTTC. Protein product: CASSLGLSGRYEQYF.

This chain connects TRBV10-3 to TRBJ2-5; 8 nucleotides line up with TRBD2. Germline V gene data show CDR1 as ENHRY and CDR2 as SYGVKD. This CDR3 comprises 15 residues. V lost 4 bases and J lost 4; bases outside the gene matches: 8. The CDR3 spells CAISGTAGERETQYF. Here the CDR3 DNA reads TGTGCCATCAGTGGTACAGCGGGAGAGCGAGAGACCCAGTACTTC.

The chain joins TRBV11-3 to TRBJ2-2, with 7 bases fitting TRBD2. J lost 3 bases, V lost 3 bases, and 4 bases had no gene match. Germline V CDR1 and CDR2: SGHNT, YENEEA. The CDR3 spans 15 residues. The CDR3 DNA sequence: TGTGCCAGCAGCTTTTTGGCGGGGGACACCGGGGAGCTGTTTTTT. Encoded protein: CASSFLAGDTGELFF.

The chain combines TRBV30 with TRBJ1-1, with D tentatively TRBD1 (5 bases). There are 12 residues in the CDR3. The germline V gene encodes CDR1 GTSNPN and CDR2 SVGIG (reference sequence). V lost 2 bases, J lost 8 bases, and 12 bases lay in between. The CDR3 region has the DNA TGTGCCTGGAGTACTAGACAGTCGGAAGCTTTCTTT. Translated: CAWSTRQSEAFF.

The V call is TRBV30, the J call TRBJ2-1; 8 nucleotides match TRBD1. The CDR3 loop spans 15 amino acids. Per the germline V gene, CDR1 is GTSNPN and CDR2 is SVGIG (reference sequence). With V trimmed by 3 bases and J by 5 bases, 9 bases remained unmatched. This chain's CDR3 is CAWRVTGVRDNEQFF. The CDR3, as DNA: TGTGCCTGGAGGGTGACAGGGGTCAGGGACAATGAGCAGTTCTTC.

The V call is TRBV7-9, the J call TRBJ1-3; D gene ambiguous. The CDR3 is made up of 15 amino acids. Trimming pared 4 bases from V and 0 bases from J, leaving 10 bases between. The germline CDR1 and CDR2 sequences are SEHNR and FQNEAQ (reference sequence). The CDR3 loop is CASSSTWDSGNTIYF. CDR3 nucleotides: TGTGCCAGCAGCTCCACGTGGGACTCTGGAAACACCATATATTTT.

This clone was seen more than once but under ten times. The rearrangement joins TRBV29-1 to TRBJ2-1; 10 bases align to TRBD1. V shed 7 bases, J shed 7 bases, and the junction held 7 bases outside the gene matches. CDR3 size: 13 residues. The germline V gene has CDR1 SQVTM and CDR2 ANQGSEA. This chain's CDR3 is CSEAGTGENEQFF. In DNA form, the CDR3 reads TGCAGCGAAGCCGGGACAGGGGAAAATGAGCAGTTCTTC.

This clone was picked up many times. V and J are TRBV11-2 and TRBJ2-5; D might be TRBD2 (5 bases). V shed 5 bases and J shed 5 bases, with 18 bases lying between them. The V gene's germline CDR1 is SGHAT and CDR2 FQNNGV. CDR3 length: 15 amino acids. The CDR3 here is CASSTRQVGGETQYF. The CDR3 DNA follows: TGTGCCAGCAGCACCCGGCAGGTCGGCGGGGAGACCCAGTACTTC. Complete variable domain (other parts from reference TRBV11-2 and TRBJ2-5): EAGVAQSPRYKIIEKRQSVAFWCNPISGHATLYWYQQILGQGPKLLIQFQNNGVVDDSQLPKDRFSAERLKGVDSTLKIQPAKLEDSAVYLCASSTRQVGGETQYFGPGTRLLVL.

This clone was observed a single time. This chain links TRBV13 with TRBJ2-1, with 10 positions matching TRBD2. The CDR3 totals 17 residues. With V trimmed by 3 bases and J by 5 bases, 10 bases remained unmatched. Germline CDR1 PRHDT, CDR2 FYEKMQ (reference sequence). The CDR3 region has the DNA TGTGCCAGCAGCTTCTTCCCTAGCGGGAGACCCGACAATGAGCAGTTCTTC. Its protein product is CASSFFPSGRPDNEQFF.

CDR3 nucleotides: TGTGCCAGCAGCAGTGAACGTCCGGGGGATTACGAGCAGTACTTC. It yields the protein CASSSERPGDYEQYF. The gene calls are TRBV6-1 and TRBJ2-7, with D possibly being TRBD2 (6 bases). This CDR3 is built from 15 residues. Trimming shortened V by 6 bases and J by 4 bases, and 19 bases separated the two germline ends. The germline V gene has CDR1 MNHNS and CDR2 SASEGT.

The CDR3 reads CASSEPPMQFF. CDR3 in DNA: TGTGCCAGCAGCGAACCCCCCATGCAGTTCTTC. The chain employs TRBV9 and TRBJ2-1; D remains ambiguous. V lost 3 bases to trimming and J lost 12 bases, with 10 bases between them. The V gene's germline CDR1 is SGDLS and CDR2 YYNGEE. The CDR3 is 11 amino acids.

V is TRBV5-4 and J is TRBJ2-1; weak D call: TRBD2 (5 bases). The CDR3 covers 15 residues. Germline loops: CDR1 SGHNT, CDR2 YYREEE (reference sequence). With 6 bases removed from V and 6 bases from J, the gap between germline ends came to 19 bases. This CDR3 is CASIQTGNRGNEQFF. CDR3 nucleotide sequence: TGTGCCAGCATCCAGACCGGGAATCGGGGCAATGAGCAGTTCTTC.

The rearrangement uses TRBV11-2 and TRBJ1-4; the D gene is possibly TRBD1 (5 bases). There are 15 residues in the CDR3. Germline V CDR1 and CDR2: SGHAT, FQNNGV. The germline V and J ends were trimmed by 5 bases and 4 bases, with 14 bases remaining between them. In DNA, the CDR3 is TGTGCCAGCAGCCGAGGGGACTCGATTAATGAAAAACTGTTTTTT. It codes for CASSRGDSINEKLFF. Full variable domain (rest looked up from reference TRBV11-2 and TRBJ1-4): EAGVAQSPRYKIIEKRQSVAFWCNPISGHATLYWYQQILGQGPKLLIQFQNNGVVDDSQLPKDRFSAERLKGVDSTLKIQPAKLEDSAVYLCASSRGDSINEKLFFGSGTQLSVL.

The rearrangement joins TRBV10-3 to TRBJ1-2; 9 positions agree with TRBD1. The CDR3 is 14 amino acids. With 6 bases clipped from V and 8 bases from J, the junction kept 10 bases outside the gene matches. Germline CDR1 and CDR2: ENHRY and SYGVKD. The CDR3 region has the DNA TGTGCCATCAGCCCGGGACAGGGAGTGAGCGGCTACACCTTC. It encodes CAISPGQGVSGYTF.

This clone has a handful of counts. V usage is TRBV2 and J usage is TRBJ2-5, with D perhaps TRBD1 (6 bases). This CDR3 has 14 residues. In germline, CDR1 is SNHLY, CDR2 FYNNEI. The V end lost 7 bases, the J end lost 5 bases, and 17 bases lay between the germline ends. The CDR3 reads CASNIQGALETQYF. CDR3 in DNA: TGTGCCAGCAACATACAGGGCGCCCTGGAGACCCAGTACTTC.

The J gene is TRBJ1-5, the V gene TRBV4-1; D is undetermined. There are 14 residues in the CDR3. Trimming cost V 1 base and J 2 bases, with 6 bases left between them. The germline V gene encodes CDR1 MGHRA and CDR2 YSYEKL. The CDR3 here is CASSQGWGNQPQHF. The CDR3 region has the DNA TGCGCCAGCAGCCAAGGCTGGGGCAATCAGCCCCAGCATTTT.

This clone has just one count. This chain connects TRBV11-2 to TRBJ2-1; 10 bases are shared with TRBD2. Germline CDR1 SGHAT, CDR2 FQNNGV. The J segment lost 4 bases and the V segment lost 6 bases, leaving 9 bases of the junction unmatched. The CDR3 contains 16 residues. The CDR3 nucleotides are TGTGCCAGCAGTCTCCGACTAGCGGGCTTATACAATGAGCAGTTCTTC. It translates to CASSLRLAGLYNEQFF.

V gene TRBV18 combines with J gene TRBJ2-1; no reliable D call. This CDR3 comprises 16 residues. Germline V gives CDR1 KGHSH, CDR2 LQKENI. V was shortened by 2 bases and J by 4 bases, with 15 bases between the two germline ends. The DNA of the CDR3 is TGTGCCAGCTCACCAGTGAAGGGATCGAATTACAATGAGCAGTTCTTC. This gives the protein CASSPVKGSNYNEQFF.

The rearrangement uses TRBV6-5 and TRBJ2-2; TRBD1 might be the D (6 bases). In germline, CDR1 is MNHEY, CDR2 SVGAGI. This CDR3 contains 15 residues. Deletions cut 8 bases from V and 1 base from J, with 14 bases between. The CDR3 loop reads CASRLWDKNTGELFF. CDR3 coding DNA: TGTGCCAGCCGCCTCTGGGACAAGAACACCGGGGAGCTGTTTTTT.

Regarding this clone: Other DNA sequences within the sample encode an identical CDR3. The CDR3 spells CASSLTSGTYNEQFF. In nucleotides, the CDR3 is TGTGCCAGCAGCCTGACTAGCGGGACATACAATGAGCAGTTCTTC. V usage is TRBV5-4 and J usage is TRBJ2-1, with 11 bases that match TRBD2. Germline V gene data show CDR1 as SGHNT and CDR2 as YYREEE (reference sequence). The V gene end was trimmed by 4 bases and the J gene end by 4 bases; junction bases not matched to a gene: 4. The CDR3 has 15 residues.

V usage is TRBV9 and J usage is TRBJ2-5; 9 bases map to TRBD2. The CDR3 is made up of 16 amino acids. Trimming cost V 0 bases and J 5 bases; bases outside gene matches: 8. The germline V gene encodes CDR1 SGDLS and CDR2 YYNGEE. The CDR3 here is CASSVGGGRASETQYF. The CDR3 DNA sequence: TGTGCCAGCAGCGTAGGAGGCGGGAGGGCCTCGGAGACCCAGTACTTC.